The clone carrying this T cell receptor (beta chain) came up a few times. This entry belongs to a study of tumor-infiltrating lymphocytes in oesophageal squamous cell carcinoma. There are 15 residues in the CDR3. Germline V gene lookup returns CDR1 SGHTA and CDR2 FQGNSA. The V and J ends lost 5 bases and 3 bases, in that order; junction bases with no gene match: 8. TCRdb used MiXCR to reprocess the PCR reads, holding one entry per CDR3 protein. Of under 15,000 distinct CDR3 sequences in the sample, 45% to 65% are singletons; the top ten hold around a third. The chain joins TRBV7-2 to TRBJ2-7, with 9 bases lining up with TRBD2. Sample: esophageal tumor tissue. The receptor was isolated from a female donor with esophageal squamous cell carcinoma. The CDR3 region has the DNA TGTGCCAGCAGCCCAAATAGCGGGAGAGGCTACGAGCAGTACTTC. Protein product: CASSPNSGRGYEQYF.